This T cell receptor beta chain is drawn from a study of shared clonotypes between healthy human individuals. The study, taken as a whole, reports: Limitation of the genetic and exposure-history diversity represented came from the few donors.

This clone was observed once. What it recognizes is unknown. A much more abundant neighbour one base away suggests this may be a read error. Each cell subset's genomic DNA was divided evenly among several immunoSEQ plates. Assay: immunoSEQ multiplex PCR; the TCRdb copy retains only in-frame clones and omits some. This sample has around 980,000 clones; 70% to 80% occur once, and the top ten carry 0.61%. This TCR was sampled from a man aged 18 to 30 in good health. Some clones in this sample may be carry-over from other donors' samples. The specimen was memory CD4+ T cells from PBMCs. As for subset: CD45RA-negative fraction.

The CDR3 reads CASSSDRGRDEQFF. The CDR3 coding sequence is TGTGCCAGCAGCTCGGACAGGGGGCGGGATGAGCAGTTCTTC. V is TRBV7-3 and J is TRBJ2-1; 11 bases match TRBD1. The length of the CDR3 is 14 residues. Germline V CDR1 and CDR2: SGHTA, FQGTGA. J was trimmed by 8 bases and V by 4 bases; bases with no gene match: 4.